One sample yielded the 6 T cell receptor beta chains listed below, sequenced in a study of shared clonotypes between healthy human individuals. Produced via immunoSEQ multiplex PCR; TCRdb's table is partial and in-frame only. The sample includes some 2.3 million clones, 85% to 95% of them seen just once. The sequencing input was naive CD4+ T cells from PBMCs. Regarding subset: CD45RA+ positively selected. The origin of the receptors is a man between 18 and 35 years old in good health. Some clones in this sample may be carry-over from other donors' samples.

This CDR3 is CATSRVGTRPTDTQYF. The CDR3 nucleotides are TGTGCCACCAGCAGAGTTGGGACTAGGCCCACAGATACGCAGTATTTT. The chain carries TRBV15 and TRBJ2-3; 8 positions agree with TRBD2. V shed 1 base, J shed 2 bases, and the junction held 5 bases outside the gene matches. Germline V gene data show CDR1 as LNHNV and CDR2 as YYDKDF (reference sequence). The CDR3 is made up of 16 amino acids.

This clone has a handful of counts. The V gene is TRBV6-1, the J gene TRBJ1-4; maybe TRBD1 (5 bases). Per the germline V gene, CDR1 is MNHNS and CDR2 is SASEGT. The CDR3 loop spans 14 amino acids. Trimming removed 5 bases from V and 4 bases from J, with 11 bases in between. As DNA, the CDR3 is TGTGCCAGCAGTCCCCGACAGAGTAATGAAAAACTGTTTTTT. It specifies CASSPRQSNEKLFF.

CDR3 nucleotides: TGTGCCAGCAGCCCCCCTAGCGGGACCATTCAAGAGACCCAGTACTTC. Its translation: CASSPPSGTIQETQYF. The chain recombines TRBV14 with TRBJ2-5; 9 positions match TRBD2. Germline V CDR1 and CDR2: SGHDN, FVKESK. The CDR3 spans 16 residues. The V gene end was trimmed by 4 bases and the J gene end by 2 bases; junction bases not matched to a gene: 8. Filled out from reference TRBV14 and TRBJ2-5, the complete variable domain reads EAGVTQFPSHSVIEKGQTVTLRCDPISGHDNLYWYRRVMGKEIKFLLHFVKESKQDESGMPNNRFLAERTGGTYSTLKVQPAELEDSGVYFCASSPPSGTIQETQYFGPGTRLLVL.

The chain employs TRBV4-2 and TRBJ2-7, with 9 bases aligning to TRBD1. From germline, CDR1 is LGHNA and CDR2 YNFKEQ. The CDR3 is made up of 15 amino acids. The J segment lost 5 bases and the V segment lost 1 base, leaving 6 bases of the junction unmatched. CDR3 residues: CASSQGRDRVDEQYF. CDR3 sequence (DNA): TGTGCCAGCAGCCAAGGACGGGACAGGGTCGACGAGCAGTACTTC.

This CDR3 reads CASRLRVGRDSYNEQFF. Here the CDR3 DNA reads TGTGCAAGTCGCTTACGGGTAGGGAGGGACTCCTACAATGAGCAGTTCTTC. The chain joins TRBV12-2 to TRBJ2-1; TRBD2 reflects the table's D call only, with no check against the DNA. TRBV12-2 is deemed a pseudogene. The CDR3 consists of 17 residues.

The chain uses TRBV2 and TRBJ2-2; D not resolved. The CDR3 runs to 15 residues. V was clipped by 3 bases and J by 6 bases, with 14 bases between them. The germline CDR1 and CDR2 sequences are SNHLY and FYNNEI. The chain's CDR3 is CASSDVVALPGELFF. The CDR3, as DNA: TGTGCCAGCAGTGATGTAGTAGCTCTCCCCGGGGAGCTGTTTTTT.